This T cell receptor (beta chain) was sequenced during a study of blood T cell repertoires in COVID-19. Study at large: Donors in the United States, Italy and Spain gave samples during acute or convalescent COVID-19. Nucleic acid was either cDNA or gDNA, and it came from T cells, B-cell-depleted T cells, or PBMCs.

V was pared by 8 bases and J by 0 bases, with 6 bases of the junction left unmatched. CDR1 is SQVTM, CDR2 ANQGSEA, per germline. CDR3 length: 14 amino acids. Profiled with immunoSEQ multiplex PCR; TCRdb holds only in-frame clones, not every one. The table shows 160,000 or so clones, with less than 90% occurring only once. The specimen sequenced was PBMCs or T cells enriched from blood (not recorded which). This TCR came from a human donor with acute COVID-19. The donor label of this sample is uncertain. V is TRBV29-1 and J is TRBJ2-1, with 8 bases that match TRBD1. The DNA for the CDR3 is TGCAGCTCAACAGGGGGAAGCTCCTACAATGAGCAGTTCTTC. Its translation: CSSTGGSSYNEQFF.